What follows describes a single T cell receptor beta chain. This clone was detected only once. Its antigen remains undetermined. No qualities accompany the bases; no much larger clone lies one base away. The data are from a study of chemoradiotherapy in HPV16-positive cancers (dated 2022 in TCRdb). With respect to the entire study: Functional T-cell assays on cells from a couple of HPV16-positive patients defined candidate HPV-specific T-cell clones and common TCR motifs. The candidate HPV-specific TCRs and motifs were then tracked in TCR repertoires from over 85 patients with HPV-related cancers. The study asked whether T-cell immunity against the HPV oncoproteins E6 and E7 changes during chemoradiotherapy and whether it affects survival.

Summary of the overall study and its limitations: The functional definition of HPV-specific T cells was derived from only a couple of HPV16-positive patients, and the survival association was reported for HPV16-positive patients. Expansion of candidate HPV-specific clones and E7-related TCR motifs was observed in the tumor microenvironment during treatment, whereas no such expansion was observed for non-HPV-specific T cells. Improved recurrence-free survival in HPV16-positive patients was associated with expansion of HPV-responsive T cells during chemoradiotherapy.

Because repertoires were sampled repeatedly during chemoradiotherapy, clonal expansion in the tumor microenvironment could be followed. Libraries were constructed by the immunoSEQ multiplex PCR assay. TCRdb stores this immuneACCESS table with in-frame sequences only. Part of the clones is absent; in the studies checked, under half of the shortfall reflects unresolved V genes, and no reason is known for the rest. In this sample the table shows more than 2,500 clones, 65% to 80% of which occur a single time. The ten most abundant clones make up 11% of the sample. The input for sequencing was tumor tissue, taken from a patient who underwent chemoradiotherapy. The receptor's source is a human donor with HPV-associated anogenital cancer.

CDR3 region: CASSFGQDGMANTGELFF. The nucleotides read TGTGCCAGTAGCTTCGGTCAGGATGGGATGGCGAACACCGGGGAGCTGTTTTTT. The V gene is TRBV19 and the J gene is TRBJ2-2, with the D gene not clear enough to name. CDR1 LNHDA and CDR2 SQIVND are derived from the germline V gene (reference sequence). V is reduced by 6 bases and J by 0 bases, leaving a spacing of 20 bases between them. From its cysteine to its phenylalanine, the CDR3 spans 18 amino acids. The entry retains the CDR3 DNA only, 54 bases that are in frame from base 1. Reference TRBV19 and TRBJ2-2 genes cover what lies past the CDR3, so the full variable domain is DGGITQSPKYLFRKEGQNVTLSCEQNLNHDAMYWYRQDPGQGLRLIYYSQIVNDFQKGDIAEGYSVSREKKESFPLTVTSAQKNPTAFYLCASSFGQDGMANTGELFFGEGSRLTVL.